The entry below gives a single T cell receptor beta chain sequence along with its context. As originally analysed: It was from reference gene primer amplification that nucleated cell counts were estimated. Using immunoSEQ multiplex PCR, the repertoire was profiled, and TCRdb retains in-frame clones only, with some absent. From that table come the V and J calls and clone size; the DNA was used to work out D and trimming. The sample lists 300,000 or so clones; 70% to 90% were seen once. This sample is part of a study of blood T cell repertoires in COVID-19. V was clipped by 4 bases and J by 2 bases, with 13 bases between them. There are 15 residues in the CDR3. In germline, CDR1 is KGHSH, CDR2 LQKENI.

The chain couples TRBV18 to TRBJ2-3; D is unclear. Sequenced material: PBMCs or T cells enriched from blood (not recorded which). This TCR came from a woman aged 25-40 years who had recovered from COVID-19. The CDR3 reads CASSRYSSNTDTQYF. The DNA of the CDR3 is TGTGCCAGCTCACGGTACTCATCAAACACAGATACGCAGTATTTT.